This TCR beta chain appears in the sequencing data of a study of cytomegalovirus exposure and HLA in healthy donors. The PCR used 60 Vbeta and 13 Jbeta primers. Assay used: immunoSEQ multiplex PCR; TCRdb lists only in-frame clones, some missing. The repertoire includes around 140,000 clones, less than 80% of them detected once, and approximately 4.2% sits in the top ten. The germline V gene has CDR1 SGHVS and CDR2 FQNEAQ. The V gene lost 4 bases and the J gene lost 4 bases, with 16 bases spanning the gap. The CDR3 consists of 15 residues. Whole-study findings and limits: CMV serostatus was the only immune exposure information that was available.

Points on this clone: The antigen is unknown.

The receptor was derived from a man aged 45-65 years in good health and CMV-seropositive. Sequencing was performed on PBMCs. J is TRBJ1-2 and V is TRBV7-8; D remains ambiguous. CDR3 in DNA: TGTGCCAGCAGCTCCAAACGCACAGCGGTCTATGGCTACACCTTC. Its protein product is CASSSKRTAVYGYTF.